This T cell receptor (beta chain) came from a study of blood T cell repertoires in COVID-19. The data were produced by immunoSEQ multiplex PCR, yet TCRdb's version contains in-frame clones alone and is incomplete. The sample lists approximately 250,000 clones, under 90% occurring once. The V and J ends lost 8 bases and 0 bases respectively, with 14 bases between them. The CDR3 is 16 amino acids. Germline CDR1 and CDR2: SEHNR and FQNEAQ (reference sequence). The sequenced sample was PBMCs or T cells enriched from blood (not recorded which). The receptor's source is a man aged 25 to 40 with acute COVID-19. The chain recombines TRBV7-9 with TRBJ1-6; maybe TRBD1 (6 bases). The CDR3 loop reads CASLATGSSYNSPLHF. Here the CDR3 DNA reads TGTGCCAGCCTAGCTACAGGGAGCTCCTATAATTCACCCCTCCACTTT.